The source of this T cell receptor (beta chain) is a study of follicular helper T cells after annual influenza vaccination. Regarding the study as a whole: ICOS-CD38- cTfh most often held earlier Day 7 ICOS+CD38+ clones. ICOS+CD38+ cTfh clonality change tracked circulating plasmablast frequency change.

Concerning this clone: Its matching antigen is unknown.

Survey level resolution was used for TCRB sequencing. The protocol was immunoSEQ multiplex PCR, while the TCRdb copy is restricted to in-frame clones and leaves out a portion. The sample contains about 3,900 clones, 82% of which appear only once. The time point denotes: 2014-2015 season, 7 days after vaccination. The germline V and J ends were trimmed by 4 bases and 2 bases, with 13 bases remaining between them. The CDR3 runs to 16 residues. Germline V lookup: CDR1 SGHRS, CDR2 YFSETQ. This receptor was identified in an adult who received the influenza vaccine. The rearrangement uses TRBV5-1 and TRBJ2-6; tentatively, D is TRBD2 (6 bases). Here the sequenced sample was CXCR5- memory CD4+ T cells sorted from blood, taken 7 days after influenza vaccination. The CDR3 protein is CASSRRDRAGANVLTF. The CDR3 nucleotides are TGCGCCAGCAGCCGGCGGGATAGAGCTGGGGCCAACGTCCTGACTTTC. The full variable domain, rest sourced from reference TRBV5-1 and TRBJ2-6, is KAGVTQTPRYLIKTRGQQVTLSCSPISGHRSVSWYQQTPGQGLQFLFEYFSETQRNKGNFPGRFSGRQFSNSRSEMNVSTLELGDSALYLCASSRRDRAGANVLTFGAGSRLTVL.